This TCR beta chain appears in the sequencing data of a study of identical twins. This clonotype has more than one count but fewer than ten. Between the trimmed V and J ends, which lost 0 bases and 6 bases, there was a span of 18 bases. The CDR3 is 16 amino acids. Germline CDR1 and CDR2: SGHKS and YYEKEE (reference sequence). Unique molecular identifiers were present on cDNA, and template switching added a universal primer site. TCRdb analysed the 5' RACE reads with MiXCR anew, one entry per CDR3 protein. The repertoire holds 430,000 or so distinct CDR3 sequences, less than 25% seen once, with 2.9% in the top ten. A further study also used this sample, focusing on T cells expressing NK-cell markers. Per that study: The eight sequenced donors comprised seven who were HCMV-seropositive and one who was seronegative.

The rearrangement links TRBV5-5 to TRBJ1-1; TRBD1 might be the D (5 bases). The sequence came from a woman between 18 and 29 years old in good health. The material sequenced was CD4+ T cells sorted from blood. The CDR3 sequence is CASSLGRGSLGAEAFF. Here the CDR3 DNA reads TGTGCCAGCAGCTTGGGTAGGGGTTCCCTCGGGGCTGAAGCTTTCTTT.